A selection of T cell receptor beta chains follows, all from one sample in a study of blood T cell dynamics during melanoma immunotherapy. Assay: immunoSEQ multiplex PCR; the TCRdb copy retains only in-frame clones and omits some. The data contain more than 4,500 clones, about 80% of them singletons. Sequencing used blood, obtained from a patient treated with checkpoint blockade. Receptors originate from a human donor with melanoma. Each CDR3 is given with its conserved first and last residue. D genes are given only for firm matches. Where a row states a size, it is once, few, many or the class of an expanded clone; other rows omit it.

d_gene: -
j_gene: TRBJ2-5
v_gene: TRBV7-9
abundance: -
CDR3nt: TGTGCCAGCAGCTTTCGAGGTTCTGGAGAGACCCAGTACTTC
CDR3aa: CASSFRGSGETQYF

d_gene: -
j_gene: TRBJ1-2
v_gene: TRBV6-5
abundance: -
CDR3nt: TGTGCCAGCAGTTTGGGGACTATGGACTATGGCTACACCTTC
CDR3aa: CASSLGTMDYGYTF

d_gene: TRBD2
j_gene: TRBJ2-7
v_gene: TRBV6-5
abundance: -
CDR3nt: TGTGCCAGCAGTTACCCGGGACTAGCGGGAGATCAGCCGTACTTC
CDR3aa: CASSYPGLAGDQPYF

d_gene: -
j_gene: TRBJ2-2
v_gene: TRBV7-9
abundance: -
CDR3nt: TGTGCCAGCAGCTTAATGCAGGGTGGTACCGGGGAGCTGTTTTTT
CDR3aa: CASSLMQGGTGELFF

d_gene: -
j_gene: TRBJ2-4
v_gene: TRBV7-6
abundance: -
CDR3nt: TGTGCCAGCAGCTTCCCAGGCCCACACTTC
CDR3aa: CASSFPGPHF

d_gene: TRBD1
j_gene: TRBJ2-1
v_gene: TRBV11-3
abundance: -
CDR3nt: TGTGCCAGCAGCTTCCGGACAGGGGAGCACAATGAGCAGTTCTTC
CDR3aa: CASSFRTGEHNEQFF

d_gene: TRBD1
j_gene: TRBJ2-2
v_gene: TRBV7-3
abundance: few
CDR3nt: TGTGCCAGCAGCCTTGGGACAGACGCTAAGGAGCTGTTTTTT
CDR3aa: CASSLGTDAKELFF

d_gene: -
j_gene: TRBJ2-7
v_gene: TRBV11-2
abundance: -
CDR3nt: TGTGCCAGCAGCCCTGGACAGTCTAGCGAGCAGTACTTC
CDR3aa: CASSPGQSSEQYF

d_gene: -
j_gene: TRBJ2-7
v_gene: TRBV5-6
abundance: -
CDR3nt: TGTGCCAGCAGCTTAGACTGGCACCGGGACGAGCAGTACTTC
CDR3aa: CASSLDWHRDEQYF

d_gene: TRBD2
j_gene: TRBJ2-3
v_gene: TRBV18
abundance: -
CDR3nt: TGTGCCAGCTCACCACCCGGGACTAGCGGGACTAGCACAGATACGCAGTATTTT
CDR3aa: CASSPPGTSGTSTDTQYF

d_gene: -
j_gene: TRBJ1-4
v_gene: TRBV25-1
abundance: -
CDR3nt: TGTGCCAGCAGTGTGGGGGTTAATGAAAAACTGTTTTTT
CDR3aa: CASSVGVNEKLFF

d_gene: -
j_gene: TRBJ1-1
v_gene: TRBV5-4
abundance: -
CDR3nt: TGTGCCAGCAGCTCATACTTGCGAATGAACACTGAAGCTTTCTTT
CDR3aa: CASSSYLRMNTEAFF

d_gene: -
j_gene: TRBJ1-6
v_gene: TRBV4-1
abundance: few
CDR3nt: TGCGCCAGCAGCCAACCCGACAGCCGAAATTCACCCCTCCACTTT
CDR3aa: CASSQPDSRNSPLHF

d_gene: TRBD2
j_gene: TRBJ2-3
v_gene: TRBV25-1
abundance: -
CDR3nt: TGTGCCAGCAGTGAATATGGTACTAGCGGAGACACAGATACGCAGTATTTT
CDR3aa: CASSEYGTSGDTDTQYF

d_gene: TRBD1
j_gene: TRBJ1-5
v_gene: TRBV4-1
abundance: -
CDR3nt: TGCGCCAGCAGCCATCCAATTGGACAGGGGGATCAGCCCCAGCATTTT
CDR3aa: CASSHPIGQGDQPQHF

d_gene: TRBD2
j_gene: TRBJ2-3
v_gene: TRBV6-1
abundance: -
CDR3nt: TGTGCCAGCAGACCGGGACTAGCGGGGCCAGATACGCAGTATTTT
CDR3aa: CASRPGLAGPDTQYF

d_gene: -
j_gene: TRBJ2-3
v_gene: TRBV10-3
abundance: -
CDR3nt: TGTGCCATCAGTGAACAGGAAACAGATACGCAGTATTTT
CDR3aa: CAISEQETDTQYF

d_gene: -
j_gene: TRBJ1-2
v_gene: TRBV4-1
abundance: -
CDR3nt: TGCGCCAGCAGCCAAGGTAGCGGGGACTATGGCTACACCTTC
CDR3aa: CASSQGSGDYGYTF

d_gene: -
j_gene: TRBJ1-3
v_gene: TRBV5-4
abundance: -
CDR3nt: TGTGCCAGCAGCCGGAGCTCTGGAAACACCATATATTTT
CDR3aa: CASSRSSGNTIYF

d_gene: -
j_gene: TRBJ1-2
v_gene: TRBV4-1
abundance: -
CDR3nt: TGCGCCAGCAGCCAAGATGGTAGGAGCGCAGGTCCCTATGGCTACACCTTC
CDR3aa: CASSQDGRSAGPYGYTF

d_gene: -
j_gene: TRBJ2-4
v_gene: TRBV5-6
abundance: -
CDR3nt: TGTGCCAGCAGCTTCGGTGCCAGGTGGGGAAACATTCAGTACTTC
CDR3aa: CASSFGARWGNIQYF

d_gene: -
j_gene: TRBJ2-5
v_gene: TRBV7-9
abundance: -
CDR3nt: TGTGCCAGCAGACTCAGAACCGGCGAGGAGACCCAGTACTTC
CDR3aa: CASRLRTGEETQYF

d_gene: -
j_gene: TRBJ1-2
v_gene: TRBV6-1
abundance: -
CDR3nt: TGTGCCAGCAGAGAGGGGATAAAGAGTACCTATGGCTACACCTTC
CDR3aa: CASREGIKSTYGYTF

d_gene: TRBD1
j_gene: TRBJ2-2
v_gene: TRBV5-1
abundance: -
CDR3nt: TGCGCCAGCAGCTTAGCCGGGACAGGGGACACCGGGGAGCTGTTTTTT
CDR3aa: CASSLAGTGDTGELFF

d_gene: -
j_gene: TRBJ2-7
v_gene: TRBV5-1
abundance: -
CDR3nt: TGCGCCAGCAGCGAGACAGCGTCCTACGAGCAGTACTTC
CDR3aa: CASSETASYEQYF

d_gene: TRBD1
j_gene: TRBJ2-7
v_gene: TRBV7-3
abundance: -
CDR3nt: TGTGCCAGCAGCTCTCCCGGGACAGGGTGGTACGAGCAGTACTTC
CDR3aa: CASSSPGTGWYEQYF

d_gene: -
j_gene: TRBJ1-1
v_gene: TRBV9
abundance: -
CDR3nt: TGTGCCAGCAGCGAGCTCCGGGACAAGCCGGGGAACACTGAAGCTTTCTTT
CDR3aa: CASSELRDKPGNTEAFF

d_gene: -
j_gene: TRBJ1-4
v_gene: TRBV27
abundance: -
CDR3nt: TGTGCCAGCAGTTGGGAGAAATCGGCAACTAATGAAAAACTGTTTTTT
CDR3aa: CASSWEKSATNEKLFF

d_gene: TRBD1
j_gene: TRBJ1-2
v_gene: TRBV6-5
abundance: -
CDR3nt: TGTGCCAGCAAAGGGGGCAACTATGGCTACACCTTC
CDR3aa: CASKGGNYGYTF

d_gene: -
j_gene: TRBJ1-2
v_gene: TRBV5-1
abundance: -
CDR3nt: TGCGCCAGCAGCATAGATGGGACGGCCCTGAACTATGGCTACACCTTC
CDR3aa: CASSIDGTALNYGYTF

d_gene: TRBD1
j_gene: TRBJ2-5
v_gene: TRBV5-1
abundance: -
CDR3nt: TGCGCCAGCAGCTTGGGACAGGGTGGCCAAGAGACCCAGTACTTC
CDR3aa: CASSLGQGGQETQYF

d_gene: TRBD2
j_gene: TRBJ2-7
v_gene: TRBV10-3
abundance: -
CDR3nt: TGTGCCATCAAAGCGGGGGACACCTACGAGCAGTACTTC
CDR3aa: CAIKAGDTYEQYF

d_gene: -
j_gene: TRBJ2-1
v_gene: TRBV5-1
abundance: -
CDR3nt: TGCGCCAGCAAGGAACAGTCATCCTACAATGAGCAGTTCTTC
CDR3aa: CASKEQSSYNEQFF

d_gene: TRBD1
j_gene: TRBJ1-1
v_gene: TRBV19
abundance: -
CDR3nt: TGTGCCAGTAGGGCAGGGGGCACTGAAGCTTTCTTT
CDR3aa: CASRAGGTEAFF

d_gene: -
j_gene: TRBJ2-7
v_gene: TRBV12-5
abundance: -
CDR3nt: TGTGCTAGTGGTTTGGTATTAGGGAGCTCCTACGAGCAGTACTTC
CDR3aa: CASGLVLGSSYEQYF

d_gene: -
j_gene: TRBJ2-7
v_gene: TRBV5-3
abundance: once
CDR3nt: TGTGCCAGCAGCTTGAGCTCCTACGAGCAGTACTTC
CDR3aa: CASSLSSYEQYF

d_gene: -
j_gene: TRBJ1-2
v_gene: TRBV27
abundance: -
CDR3nt: TGTGCCAGCAAATCAGTCGCAAACTCAATTGGCTACACCTTC
CDR3aa: CASKSVANSIGYTF

d_gene: -
j_gene: TRBJ2-1
v_gene: TRBV25-1
abundance: once
CDR3nt: TGTGCCAGCAGTTCAATGGGGGGCTACGGCAATGAGCAGTTCTTC
CDR3aa: CASSSMGGYGNEQFF

d_gene: TRBD1
j_gene: TRBJ2-5
v_gene: TRBV2
abundance: -
CDR3nt: TGTGCCAGCAGCCGGGACAGGGGGACAGAGACCCAGTACTTC
CDR3aa: CASSRDRGTETQYF

d_gene: -
j_gene: TRBJ2-7
v_gene: TRBV27
abundance: -
CDR3nt: TGTGCCAGCAGTTTTTGGGGGATTGGCGAGCAGTACTTC
CDR3aa: CASSFWGIGEQYF

d_gene: TRBD2
j_gene: TRBJ2-3
v_gene: TRBV6-1
abundance: -
CDR3nt: TGTGCCAGCAGTGTCCTTAGCGGGGGGGCCAAAGATACGCAGTATTTT
CDR3aa: CASSVLSGGAKDTQYF

d_gene: TRBD2
j_gene: TRBJ2-7
v_gene: TRBV13
abundance: -
CDR3nt: TGTGCCAGCAGCTTCCGAGCGGGAGCGGGCTCCTACGAGCAGTACTTC
CDR3aa: CASSFRAGAGSYEQYF

d_gene: TRBD1
j_gene: TRBJ2-7
v_gene: TRBV19
abundance: -
CDR3nt: TGTGCCAGTAGTACAAGGACAGGGGGCTTTGTTTACGAGCAGTACTTC
CDR3aa: CASSTRTGGFVYEQYF

d_gene: -
j_gene: TRBJ1-1
v_gene: TRBV7-9
abundance: -
CDR3nt: TGTGCCAGCAGCTCCCCGGGATGGACTGAAGCTTTCTTT
CDR3aa: CASSSPGWTEAFF

d_gene: -
j_gene: TRBJ2-5
v_gene: TRBV11-3
abundance: -
CDR3nt: TGTGCCAGCAGCCTACAGCTTGGCGAGACCCAGTACTTC
CDR3aa: CASSLQLGETQYF

d_gene: -
j_gene: TRBJ2-7
v_gene: TRBV7-9
abundance: -
CDR3nt: TGTGCCAGCGAGCCCCCCGGATCAGGCCGCTACGAGCAGTACTTC
CDR3aa: CASEPPGSGRYEQYF

d_gene: -
j_gene: TRBJ1-5
v_gene: TRBV28
abundance: -
CDR3nt: TGTGCCAGCAGTCCGGACGATAACCTGCCCCAGCATTTT
CDR3aa: CASSPDDNLPQHF

d_gene: -
j_gene: TRBJ1-1
v_gene: TRBV20-1
abundance: -
CDR3nt: TGCAGTGCTAACCCGGGCACTGAAGCTTTCTTT
CDR3aa: CSANPGTEAFF

d_gene: -
j_gene: TRBJ1-2
v_gene: TRBV23-1
abundance: -
CDR3nt: TGCGCCAGCAGCTTGGGGGGGTACCCCTATGGCTACACCTTC
CDR3aa: CASSLGGYPYGYTF

d_gene: TRBD1
j_gene: TRBJ1-1
v_gene: TRBV7-2
abundance: few
CDR3nt: TGTGCCAGCAGCAAGGTACAGGGGGACACTGAAGCTTTCTTT
CDR3aa: CASSKVQGDTEAFF

d_gene: -
j_gene: TRBJ1-3
v_gene: TRBV7-1
abundance: -
CDR3nt: TGTGCCAGCAGCCCGACTGATATTGGAAACACCATATATTTT
CDR3aa: CASSPTDIGNTIYF

d_gene: TRBD1
j_gene: TRBJ2-5
v_gene: TRBV7-9
abundance: -
CDR3nt: TGTGCCAGCAGCCCAGGGACAGGGGGCGCGGAGACCCAGTACTTC
CDR3aa: CASSPGTGGAETQYF

d_gene: TRBD1
j_gene: TRBJ1-1
v_gene: TRBV5-1
abundance: -
CDR3nt: TGCGCCAGCAGCTTGGCAGGGGGTGACACTGAAGCTTTCTTT
CDR3aa: CASSLAGGDTEAFF

d_gene: -
j_gene: TRBJ2-2
v_gene: TRBV19
abundance: -
CDR3nt: TGTGCCAGTAGTATAGATCCACTGAGAACGAACACCGGGGAGCTGTTTTTT
CDR3aa: CASSIDPLRTNTGELFF

d_gene: -
j_gene: TRBJ2-5
v_gene: TRBV19
abundance: once
CDR3nt: TGTGCCAGTAGTCCCATCCCACAAGAGACCCAGTACTTC
CDR3aa: CASSPIPQETQYF